One and the same sample provided the 3 T cell receptor beta chains below, sequenced in a study of T cell responses to AZD1222 COVID-19 vaccine. Sequencing was performed with immunoSEQ multiplex PCR; in TCRdb, only in-frame clones are kept and a portion is missing. The sample has 150,000 to 200,000 clones; about 85% are singletons. The sample consisted of peripheral blood, taken on day 0 of AZD1222 vaccination. Receptor source: an adult in good health.

This chain connects TRBV7-8 to TRBJ2-7; D ambiguous. V lost 1 base, J lost 4 bases, and 5 bases lay in between. CDR1 and CDR2 from the germline V gene are SGHVS and FQNEAQ. The CDR3 totals 12 residues. The CDR3 DNA is TGTGCCAGCAGCTTAGACTATTACGAGCAGTACTTC. It translates to CASSLDYYEQYF.

The chain has TRBV4-2 and TRBJ1-5, with TRBD1 matching over 8 bases. Germline V gives CDR1 LGHNA, CDR2 YNFKEQ. The CDR3 covers 19 residues. With 4 bases clipped from V and 2 bases from J, the junction kept 16 bases outside the gene matches. DNA for the CDR3: TGTGCCAGCAGCCTCGAGGGCAGGGGGCGATCCGGTGGCAATCAGCCCCAGCATTTT. Translation gives CASSLEGRGRSGGNQPQHF.

J is TRBJ2-7 and V is TRBV11-1; D possibly corresponds to TRBD1 (5 bases). The V and J ends lost 3 bases and 4 bases respectively, with 10 bases between them. The CDR3 is made up of 13 amino acids. Germline V gene sequence: CDR1 SGHAT, CDR2 FQDESV (reference sequence). CDR3 bases: TGTGCCAGCAGCTTTGACAGCAGGTACGAGCAGTACTTC. Translated: CASSFDSRYEQYF. The entire variable domain, with the rest obtained from reference TRBV11-1 and TRBJ2-7, is as follows: EAEVAQSPRYKITEKSQAVAFWCDPISGHATLYWYRQILGQGPELLVQFQDESVVDDSQLPKDRFSAERLKGVDSTLKIQPAELGDSAMYLCASSFDSRYEQYFGPGTRLTVT.